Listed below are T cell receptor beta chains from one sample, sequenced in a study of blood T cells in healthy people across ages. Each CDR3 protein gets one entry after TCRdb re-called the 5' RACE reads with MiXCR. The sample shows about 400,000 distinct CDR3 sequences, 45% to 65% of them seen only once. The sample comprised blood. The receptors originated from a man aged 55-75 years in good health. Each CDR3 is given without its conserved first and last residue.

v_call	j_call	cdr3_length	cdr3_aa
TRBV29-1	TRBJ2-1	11	SGQSLSYNEQF
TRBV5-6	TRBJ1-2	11	ASSLRETHGYT
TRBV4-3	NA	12	ASSQDMAGDEQY
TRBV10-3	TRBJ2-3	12	AISAVGGPDTQY
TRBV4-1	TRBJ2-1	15	ASSRYPGQGRDNEQF
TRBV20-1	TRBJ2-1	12	SARDYAFNNEQF
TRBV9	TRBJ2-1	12	ASSLSGLYNEQF
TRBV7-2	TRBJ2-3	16	ASSLGGSGRTSTDTQY
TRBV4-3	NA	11	ASGPGQGYEQY
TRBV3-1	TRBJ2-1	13	ASSQVQLNLPEQF
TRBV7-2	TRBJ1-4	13	ASSYGTGAFEKLF
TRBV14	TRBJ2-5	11	ASSSGLGYAQY
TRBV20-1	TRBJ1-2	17	SARDSHNDRDLSNYGYT
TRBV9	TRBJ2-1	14	ASSGKSRSSYNEQF
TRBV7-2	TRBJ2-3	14	ASSYLWSSSTDTQY
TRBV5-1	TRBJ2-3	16	VSSRGTGGDPSTDTQY
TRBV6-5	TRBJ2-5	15	ASSYYGVAGGGETQY
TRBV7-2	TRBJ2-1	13	ASSPDGQGWNEQF
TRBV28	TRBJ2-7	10	ASNSGGHEQY
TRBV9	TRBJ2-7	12	ASSVSGTSYEQY
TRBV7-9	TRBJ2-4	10	ASSLGVNWQY
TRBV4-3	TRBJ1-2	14	ASSQDNQVYDYGYT
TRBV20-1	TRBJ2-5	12	SARLRVHEETQY
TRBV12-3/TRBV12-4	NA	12	ASSHRDRVSEQY
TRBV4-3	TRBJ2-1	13	AGSQDPGSYNEQF
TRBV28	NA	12	ASILSGSINEQY
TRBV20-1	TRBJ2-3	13	SEGGVAGGSDTQY
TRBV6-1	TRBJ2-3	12	ASSDPSGGALLY
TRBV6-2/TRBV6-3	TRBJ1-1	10	ATAWGGTEAF
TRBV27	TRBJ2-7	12	ASRIRAGSYEQY
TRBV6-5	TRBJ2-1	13	ASSPGGTGRNEQF
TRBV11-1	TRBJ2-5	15	ASSLGPGQGAEETQY
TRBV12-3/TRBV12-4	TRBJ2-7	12	ASSLSGRAHEQY
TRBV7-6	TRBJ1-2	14	ASSPNSGGGGYGYT
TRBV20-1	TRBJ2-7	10	SALWGSYEQY
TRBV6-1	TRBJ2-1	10	ASKIGVDEQF
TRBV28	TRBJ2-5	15	ASSLWGTRGGQETQY
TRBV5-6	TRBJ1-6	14	ASSFSGPLGRSPLH
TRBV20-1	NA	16	SARDPTSGRPRGYEQY
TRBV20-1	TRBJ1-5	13	SARDSIRGNQPQH
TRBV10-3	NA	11	AISPGPRETQY
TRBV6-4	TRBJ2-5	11	ASSRDFGETQY
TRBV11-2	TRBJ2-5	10	ASSLATNEQY
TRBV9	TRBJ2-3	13	ASSIGAQGADTQY
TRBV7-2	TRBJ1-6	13	ASRSDPQRNSPLH
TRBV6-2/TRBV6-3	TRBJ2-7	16	ASITPGQPGLSSYEQY
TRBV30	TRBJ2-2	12	AWSAGLNTGELF
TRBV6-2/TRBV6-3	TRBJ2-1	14	ASRPGLARIYNEQF
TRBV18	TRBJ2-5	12	ASSPRTDQETQY
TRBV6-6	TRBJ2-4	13	ASRVVWDRQGIQY
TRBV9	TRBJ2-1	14	ASSVDFSGASNEQF
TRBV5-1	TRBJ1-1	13	ASSRRTGGDTEAF
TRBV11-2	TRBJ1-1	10	ASSQWNTEAF